This TCR beta chain came from a study of T cells in narcolepsy. Findings and caveats of the study: Autoreactive clonotypes reportedly recurred in blood of same and different patients, not controls. HCRT-specific and TRIB2-specific autoreactive clonotypes appeared among same-patient CSF and blood CD4+ clonotypes.

Here immunoSEQ multiplex PCR was the method, and the copy in TCRdb shows in-frame clones only, minus some. The sample has 20,000 to 30,000 clones, about 60% seen once. Trimming took 7 bases from V and 1 from J; bases not matched to a gene: 3. Germline CDR1 is SQVTM and CDR2 is ANQGSEA. CDR3 length equals 12 residues. Regarding this clone: Antigen: not known.

This sequence was found in a human donor in good health. Sample: memory (CD45RA-) CD4+ T cells from blood. V is TRBV29-1 and J is TRBJ1-1, with 7 bases identical to TRBD1. This CDR3 is CSGGQPNTEAFF. CDR3 DNA sequence: TGCAGCGGGGGACAGCCGAACACTGAAGCTTTCTTT.